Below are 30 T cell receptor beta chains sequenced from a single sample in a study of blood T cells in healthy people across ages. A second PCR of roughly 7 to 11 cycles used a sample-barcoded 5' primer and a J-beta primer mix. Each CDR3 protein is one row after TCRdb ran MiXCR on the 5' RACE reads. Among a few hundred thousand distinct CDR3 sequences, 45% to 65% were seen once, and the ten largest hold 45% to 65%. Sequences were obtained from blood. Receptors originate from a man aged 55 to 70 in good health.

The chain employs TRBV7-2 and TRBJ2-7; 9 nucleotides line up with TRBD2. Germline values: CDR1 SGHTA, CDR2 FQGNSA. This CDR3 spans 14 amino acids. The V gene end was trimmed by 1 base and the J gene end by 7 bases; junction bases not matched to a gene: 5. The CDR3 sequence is CASSLGLAGKEQYF. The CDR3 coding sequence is TGTGCCAGCAGCTTAGGGCTAGCGGGGAAGGAGCAGTACTTC.

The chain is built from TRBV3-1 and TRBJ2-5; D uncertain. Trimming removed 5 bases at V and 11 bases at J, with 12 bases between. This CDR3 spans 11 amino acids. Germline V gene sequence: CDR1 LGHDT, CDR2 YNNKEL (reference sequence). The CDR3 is CASSTDPQQYF. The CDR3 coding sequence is TGTGCCAGCAGCACCGACCCCCAGCAGTACTTC.

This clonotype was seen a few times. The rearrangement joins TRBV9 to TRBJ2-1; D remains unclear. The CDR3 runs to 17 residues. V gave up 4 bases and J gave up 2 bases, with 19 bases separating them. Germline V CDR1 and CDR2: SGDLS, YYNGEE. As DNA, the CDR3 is TGTGCCAGCAGCCCCCGTCGGTTAGGCTTTACCTACAATGAGCAGTTCTTC. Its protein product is CASSPRRLGFTYNEQFF. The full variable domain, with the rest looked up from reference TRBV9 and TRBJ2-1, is DSGVTQTPKHLITATGQRVTLRCSPRSGDLSVYWYQQSLDQGLQFLIQYYNGEERAKGNILERFSAQQFPDLHSELNLSSLELGDSALYFCASSPRRLGFTYNEQFFGPGTRLTVL.

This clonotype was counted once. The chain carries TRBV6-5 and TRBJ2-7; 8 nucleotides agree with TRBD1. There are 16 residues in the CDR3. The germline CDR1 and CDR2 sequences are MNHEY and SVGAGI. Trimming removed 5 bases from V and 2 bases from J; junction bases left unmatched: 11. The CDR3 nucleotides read TGTGCCAGCAGTCCCCTGACAGGGGAACGGACCTACGAGCAGTACTTC. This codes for CASSPLTGERTYEQYF.

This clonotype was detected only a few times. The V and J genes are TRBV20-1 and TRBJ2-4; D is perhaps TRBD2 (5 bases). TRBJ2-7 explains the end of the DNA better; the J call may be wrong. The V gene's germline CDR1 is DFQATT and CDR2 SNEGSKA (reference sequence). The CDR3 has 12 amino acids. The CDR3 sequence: CSARDFSYEQYF. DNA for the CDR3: TGCAGTGCTAGGGACTTCTCCTACGAGCAGTACTTC.

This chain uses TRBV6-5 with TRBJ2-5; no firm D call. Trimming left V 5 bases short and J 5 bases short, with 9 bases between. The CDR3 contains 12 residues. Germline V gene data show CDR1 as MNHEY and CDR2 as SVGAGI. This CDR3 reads CASSRQRETQYF. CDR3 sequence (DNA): TGTGCCAGCAGTAGACAACGGGAGACCCAGTACTTC.

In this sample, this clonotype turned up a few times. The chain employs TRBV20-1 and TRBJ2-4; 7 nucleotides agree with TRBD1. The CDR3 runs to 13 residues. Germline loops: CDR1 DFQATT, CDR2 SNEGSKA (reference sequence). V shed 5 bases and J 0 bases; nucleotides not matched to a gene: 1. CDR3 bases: TGCAGTGCTGGGGACAGAGCCAAAAACATTCAGTACTTC. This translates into CSAGDRAKNIQYF.

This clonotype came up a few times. This CDR3 is CASSLVGGSETQYF. CDR3 sequence (DNA): TGTGCCAGCAGCTTAGTAGGCGGGAGTGAGACCCAGTACTTC. The rearrangement links TRBV11-1 to TRBJ2-5; 7 nucleotides match TRBD2. Trimming took 1 base from V and 5 from J; bases not matched to a gene: 4. The CDR3 sequence is 14 residues long. Germline V lookup: CDR1 SGHAT, CDR2 FQDESV (reference sequence).

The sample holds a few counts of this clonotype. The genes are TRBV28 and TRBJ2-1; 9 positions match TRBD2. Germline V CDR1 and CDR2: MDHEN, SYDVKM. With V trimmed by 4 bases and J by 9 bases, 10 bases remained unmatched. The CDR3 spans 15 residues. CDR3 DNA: TGTGCCAGCAGTTCGGGTGGGACTAGCTATCCTGAGCAGTTCTTC. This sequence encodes CASSSGGTSYPEQFF.

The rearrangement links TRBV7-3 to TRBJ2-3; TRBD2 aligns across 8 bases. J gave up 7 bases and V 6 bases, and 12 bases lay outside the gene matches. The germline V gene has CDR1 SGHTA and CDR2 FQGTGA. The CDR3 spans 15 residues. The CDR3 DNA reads TGTGCCAGCAGTTCCGAGCCCTTAGCGGGGAATACGCAGTATTTT. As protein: CASSSEPLAGNTQYF.

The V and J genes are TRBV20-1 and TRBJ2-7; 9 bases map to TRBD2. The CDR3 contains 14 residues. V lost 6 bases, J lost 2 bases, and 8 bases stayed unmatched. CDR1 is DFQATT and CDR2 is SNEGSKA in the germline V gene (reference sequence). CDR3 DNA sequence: TGCAGTGCACCCCCCTCTAGCGGGGCCTACGAGCAGTACTTC. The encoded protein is CSAPPSSGAYEQYF.

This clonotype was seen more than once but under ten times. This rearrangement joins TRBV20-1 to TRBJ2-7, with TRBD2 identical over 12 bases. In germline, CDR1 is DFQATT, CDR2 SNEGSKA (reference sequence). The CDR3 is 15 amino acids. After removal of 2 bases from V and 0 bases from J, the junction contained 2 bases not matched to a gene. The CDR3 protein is CSARQTSGSSYEQYF. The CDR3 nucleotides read TGCAGTGCTAGACAGACTAGCGGGAGCTCCTACGAGCAGTACTTC.

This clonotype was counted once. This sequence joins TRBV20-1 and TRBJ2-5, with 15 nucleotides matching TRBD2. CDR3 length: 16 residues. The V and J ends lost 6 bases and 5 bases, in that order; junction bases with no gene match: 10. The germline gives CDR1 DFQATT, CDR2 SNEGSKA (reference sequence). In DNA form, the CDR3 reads TGCAGTGCCCGGACTAGCGGGAGGGCCCTCGGGGAGACCCAGTACTTC. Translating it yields CSARTSGRALGETQYF.

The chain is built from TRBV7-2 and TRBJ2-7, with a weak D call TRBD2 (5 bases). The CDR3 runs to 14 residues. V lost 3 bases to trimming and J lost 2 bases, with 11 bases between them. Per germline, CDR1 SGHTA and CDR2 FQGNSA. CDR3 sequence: CASSFVSGTYEQYF. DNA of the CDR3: TGTGCCAGCAGCTTTGTGTCGGGAACCTACGAGCAGTACTTC.

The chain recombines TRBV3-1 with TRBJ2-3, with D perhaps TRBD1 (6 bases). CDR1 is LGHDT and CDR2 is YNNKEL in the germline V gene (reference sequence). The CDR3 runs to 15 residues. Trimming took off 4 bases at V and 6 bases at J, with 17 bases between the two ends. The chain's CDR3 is CASSPSEVRGDTQYF. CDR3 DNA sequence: TGTGCCAGCAGCCCCTCAGAAGTGAGGGGGGATACGCAGTATTTT.

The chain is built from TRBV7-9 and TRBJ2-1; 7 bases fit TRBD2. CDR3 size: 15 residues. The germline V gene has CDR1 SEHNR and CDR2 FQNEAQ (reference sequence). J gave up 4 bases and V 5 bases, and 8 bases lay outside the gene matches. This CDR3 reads CASSRVRGGYNEQFF. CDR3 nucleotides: TGTGCCAGCAGCCGGGTCCGCGGGGGTTACAATGAGCAGTTCTTC.

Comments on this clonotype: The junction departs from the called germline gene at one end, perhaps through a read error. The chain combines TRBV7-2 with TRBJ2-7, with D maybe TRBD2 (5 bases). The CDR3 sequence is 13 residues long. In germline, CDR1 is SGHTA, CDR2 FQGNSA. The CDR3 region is CANSLDLPNEQYF. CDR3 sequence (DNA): TGTGCCAACAGCTTGGACTTGCCTAACGAGCAGTACTTC.

The CDR3 nucleotides are TGTGCCACCCGGGGTGTTAGGGGCGCATACGAGCAGTACTTC. This sequence encodes CATRGVRGAYEQYF. This chain connects TRBV28 to TRBJ2-7; perhaps D is TRBD1 or TRBD2 (5 bases each). With 10 bases removed from V and 4 bases from J, the gap between germline ends came to 20 bases. The CDR3 is made up of 14 amino acids. Per germline, CDR1 MDHEN and CDR2 SYDVKM.

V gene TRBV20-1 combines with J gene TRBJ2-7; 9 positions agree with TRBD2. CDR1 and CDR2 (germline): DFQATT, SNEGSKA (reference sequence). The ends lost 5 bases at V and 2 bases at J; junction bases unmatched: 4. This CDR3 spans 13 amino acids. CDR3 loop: CSAVRGGTYEQYF. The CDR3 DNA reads TGCAGTGCTGTGCGGGGGGGGACCTACGAGCAGTACTTC.

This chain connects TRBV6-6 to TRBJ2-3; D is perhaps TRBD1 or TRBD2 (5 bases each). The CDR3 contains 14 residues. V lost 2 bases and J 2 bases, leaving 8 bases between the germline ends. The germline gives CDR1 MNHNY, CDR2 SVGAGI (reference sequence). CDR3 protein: CASSYPGPTDTQYF. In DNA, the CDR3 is TGTGCCAGCAGTTACCCGGGACCCACAGATACGCAGTATTTT.

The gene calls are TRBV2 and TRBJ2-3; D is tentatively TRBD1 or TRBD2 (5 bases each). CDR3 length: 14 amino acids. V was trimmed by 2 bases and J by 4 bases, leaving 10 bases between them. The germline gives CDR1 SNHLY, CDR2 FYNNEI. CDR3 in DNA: TGTGCCAGCAGTGAATCCGGGGACCCAGATACGCAGTATTTT. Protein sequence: CASSESGDPDTQYF.

CDR3 sequence: CSVDSRGLPGEQFF. The CDR3 coding sequence is TGCAGCGTTGATAGTCGGGGGCTCCCGGGTGAGCAGTTCTTC. The chain carries TRBV29-1 and TRBJ2-1, with D possibly called TRBD1 or TRBD2 (6 bases each). Per germline, CDR1 SQVTM and CDR2 ANQGSEA. Trimming stripped 3 bases from V and 9 bases from J, with 18 bases between. The CDR3 runs to 14 residues.

CDR3 DNA sequence: TGTGCCAGCAGTCCCGGGGGGGCGGTGGAGGAGACCCAGTACTTC. It translates to CASSPGGAVEETQYF. This chain links TRBV28 with TRBJ2-5; TRBD2 aligns across 8 bases. Germline loops: CDR1 MDHEN, CDR2 SYDVKM. The CDR3 runs 15 residues. Unmatched junction bases numbered 10, after V lost 5 bases and J lost 5 bases.

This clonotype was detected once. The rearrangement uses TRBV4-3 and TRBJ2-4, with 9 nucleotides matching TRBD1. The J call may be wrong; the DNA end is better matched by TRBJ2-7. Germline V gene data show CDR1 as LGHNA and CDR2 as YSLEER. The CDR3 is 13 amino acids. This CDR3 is CASSPGTGNEQYF. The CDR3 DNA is TGCGCCAGCAGCCCCGGGACAGGGAACGAGCAGTACTTC.

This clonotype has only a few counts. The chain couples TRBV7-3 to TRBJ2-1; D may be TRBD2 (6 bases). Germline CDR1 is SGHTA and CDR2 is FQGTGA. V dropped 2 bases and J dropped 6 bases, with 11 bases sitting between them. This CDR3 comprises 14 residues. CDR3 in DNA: TGTGCCAGCAGCTTAGACTTTAGCGGCAATGAGCAGTTCTTC. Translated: CASSLDFSGNEQFF.

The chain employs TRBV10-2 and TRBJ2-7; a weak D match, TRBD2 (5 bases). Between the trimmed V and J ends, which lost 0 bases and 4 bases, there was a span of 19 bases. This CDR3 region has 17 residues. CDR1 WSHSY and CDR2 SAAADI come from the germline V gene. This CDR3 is CASSESNSAGRLYEQYF. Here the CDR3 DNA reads TGCGCCAGCAGTGAGTCGAATTCTGCCGGACGACTATACGAGCAGTACTTC.

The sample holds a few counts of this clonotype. The CDR3 loop is CSVTGGGNTEAFF. DNA of the CDR3: TGCAGCGTGACAGGGGGCGGAAACACTGAAGCTTTCTTT. The rearrangement uses TRBV29-1 and TRBJ1-1; the match to TRBD1 covers 10 bases. This CDR3 has 13 amino acids. V gave up 6 bases and J gave up 2 bases; unmatched junction bases: 3. CDR1 and CDR2 from the germline V gene are SQVTM and ANQGSEA.

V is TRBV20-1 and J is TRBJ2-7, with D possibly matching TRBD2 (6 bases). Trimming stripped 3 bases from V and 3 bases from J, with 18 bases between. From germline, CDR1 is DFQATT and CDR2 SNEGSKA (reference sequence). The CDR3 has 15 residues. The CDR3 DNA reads TGCAGTGCTAGCAAATCATCTAGCGTCTACTACGAGCAGTACTTC. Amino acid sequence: CSASKSSSVYYEQYF.

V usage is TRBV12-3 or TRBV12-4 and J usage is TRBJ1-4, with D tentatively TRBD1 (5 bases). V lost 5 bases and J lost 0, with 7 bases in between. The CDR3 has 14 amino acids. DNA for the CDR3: TGTGCCAGCAGTAAGACAGCAACTAATGAAAAACTGTTTTTT. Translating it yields CASSKTATNEKLFF.

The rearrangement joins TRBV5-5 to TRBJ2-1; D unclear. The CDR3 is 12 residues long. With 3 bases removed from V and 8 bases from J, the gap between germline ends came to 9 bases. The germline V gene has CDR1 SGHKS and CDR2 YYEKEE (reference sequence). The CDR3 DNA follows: TGTGCCAGCAGCTCCCTTGGGGATGAGCAGTTCTTC. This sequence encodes CASSSLGDEQFF.